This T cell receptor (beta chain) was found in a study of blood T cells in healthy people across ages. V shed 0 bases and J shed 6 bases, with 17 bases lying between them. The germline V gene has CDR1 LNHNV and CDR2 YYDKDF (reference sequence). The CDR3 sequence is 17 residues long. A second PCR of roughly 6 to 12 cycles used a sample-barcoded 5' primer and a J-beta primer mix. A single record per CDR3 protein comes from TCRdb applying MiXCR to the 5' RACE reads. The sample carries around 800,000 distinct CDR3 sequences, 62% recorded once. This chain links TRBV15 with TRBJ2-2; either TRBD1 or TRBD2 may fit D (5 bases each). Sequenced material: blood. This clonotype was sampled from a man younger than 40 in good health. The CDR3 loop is CATSRDLITGRAGELFF. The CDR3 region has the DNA TGTGCCACCAGCAGAGATTTAATAACGGGGCGGGCCGGGGAGCTGTTTTTT.